The rows below give T cell receptor beta chains drawn from one sample of a study of blood T cell repertoires in COVID-19. Clones were sequenced by immunoSEQ multiplex PCR, and TCRdb holds only the in-frame ones, with some missing. The repertoire includes roughly 370,000 clones, just under 90% of them detected once, and 10% sits in the top ten. The sample consisted of PBMCs or T cells enriched from blood (not recorded which). These receptors were taken from a woman between 50 and 59 years old who had recovered from COVID-19. CDR3s include the opening cysteine and the closing phenylalanine or tryptophan. A D gene is named only where the DNA matches it firmly. For some rows the clone size is stated as once, few or many, or as a class when expanded; others skip it.

clone_size	d_call	j_call	v_call	cdr3_aa	cdr3_nt
-	-	TRBJ1-4	TRBV28	CASSRGPSVGELFF	TGTGCCAGCAGCAGGGGCCCGTCGGTCGGTGAACTGTTTTTT
-	-	TRBJ1-1	TRBV5-6	CASSLVAPNTEAFF	TGTGCCAGCAGCTTGGTGGCCCCGAACACTGAAGCTTTCTTT
once	-	TRBJ1-1	TRBV7-2	CASSSQGSRTEAFF	TGTGCCAGCAGCTCCCAGGGCAGTCGCACTGAAGCTTTCTTT
-	TRBD1	TRBJ2-2	TRBV30	CAWSYRGLRTGELFF	TGTGCCTGGAGTTACAGGGGGCTGAGGACCGGGGAGCTGTTTTTT
few	-	TRBJ1-2	TRBV10-3	CAISESRGASGYTF	TGTGCCATCAGTGAGAGTCGGGGGGCATCGGGCTACACCTTC
-	-	TRBJ2-2	TRBV7-3	CASSLPGLTGELFF	TGTGCCAGCAGCTTACCAGGGCTCACCGGGGAGCTGTTTTTT
-	TRBD2	TRBJ2-7	TRBV4-1	CASSQGEGRAYEQYF	TGCGCCAGCAGCCAAGGGGAGGGAAGGGCCTACGAGCAGTACTTC
-	TRBD1	TRBJ1-2	TRBV7-2	CASSSPTAGQSYGYTF	TGTGCCAGCAGCAGCCCCACGGCGGGACAGAGCTATGGCTACACCTTC
-	-	TRBJ2-5	TRBV28	CASSLKLATTSARGDQETQYF	TGTGCCAGCAGTTTAAAGTTAGCGACCACATCGGCCAGGGGAGACCAAGAGACCCAGTACTTC
few	-	TRBJ2-6	TRBV2	CASSAGISGANVLTF	TGTGCCAGCAGTGCCGGGATCTCTGGGGCCAACGTCCTGACTTTC
-	-	TRBJ1-1	TRBV6-1	CASSERWDSTVAAFF	TGTGCCAGCAGTGAAAGGTGGGACTCCACTGTAGCAGCTTTCTTT
-	-	TRBJ1-2	TRBV5-4	CASSLVGANNYGYTF	TGTGCCAGCAGCCTGGTGGGGGCCAATAACTATGGCTACACCTTC
-	TRBD1	TRBJ1-2	TRBV4-2	CASSQGTDRARYGYTF	TGTGCCAGCAGCCAAGGGACGGACAGGGCGCGGTATGGCTACACCTTC
-	-	TRBJ1-4	TRBV3-1/TRBV3-2	CASSQDRPGGNEKLFF	TGTGCCAGCAGCCAAGATAGGCCGGGGGGTAATGAAAAACTGTTTTTT
-	TRBD2	TRBJ2-1	TRBV7-2	CASTPTSGAYNEQFF	TGTGCCAGCACCCCAACTAGCGGGGCCTACAATGAGCAGTTCTTC
-	TRBD2	TRBJ2-1	TRBV2	CASSFAPSGGALGNEQFF	TGTGCCAGCAGTTTCGCGCCTAGCGGGGGGGCGTTAGGCAATGAGCAGTTCTTC
-	-	TRBJ1-2	TRBV5-1	CASSQRPQVDYGYTF	TGCGCCAGCAGCCAAAGACCGCAGGTCGACTATGGCTACACCTTC
-	TRBD2	TRBJ2-3	TRBV11-2	CASSSGLARADTQYF	TGTGCCAGCAGCTCGGGACTAGCTAGGGCAGATACGCAGTATTTT
-	-	TRBJ2-1	TRBV27	CASSLLDSSSYNEQFF	TGTGCCAGCAGTTTATTAGACAGCAGCTCCTACAATGAGCAGTTCTTC
-	-	TRBJ1-2	TRBV28	CASSFYTGDGYTF	TGTGCCAGCAGTTTTTATACGGGGGATGGCTACACCTTC
-	-	TRBJ1-3	TRBV2	CASSEWLSGNTIYF	TGTGCCAGCAGTGAATGGCTCTCTGGAAACACCATATATTTT
-	-	TRBJ2-1	TRBV9	CASSPRGSTYNEQFF	TGTGCCAGCAGCCCCCGGGGGTCCACCTACAATGAGCAGTTCTTC
-	-	TRBJ1-1	TRBV7-9	CASSVDHTEAFF	TGTGCCAGCAGCGTAGATCATACTGAAGCTTTCTTT
-	TRBD2	TRBJ2-2	TRBV6-2/TRBV6-3	CASSGSGLAGSSGELFF	TGTGCCAGCAGTGGGTCGGGACTAGCGGGGAGTTCCGGGGAGCTGTTTTTT
-	-	TRBJ1-4	TRBV6-2/TRBV6-3	CASSYPGLTTNEKLFF	TGTGCCAGCAGTTACCCAGGACTGACAACTAATGAAAAACTGTTTTTT
-	-	TRBJ1-1	TRBV19	CASRETGRNTEAFF	TGTGCCAGTAGGGAAACAGGGAGGAACACTGAAGCTTTCTTT
-	TRBD1	TRBJ1-1	TRBV19	CASSPRTGGNTEAFF	TGTGCCAGTAGTCCTCGGACAGGGGGGAACACTGAAGCTTTCTTT
-	-	TRBJ1-1	TRBV5-4	CASSGQGSVITEAFF	TGTGCCAGCAGCGGGCAGGGGTCTGTAATCACTGAAGCTTTCTTT
-	TRBD2	TRBJ2-7	TRBV5-1	CASSLEASGGSTYEQYF	TGCGCCAGCAGCTTGGAGGCTAGCGGGGGATCCACGTACGAGCAGTACTTC
-	-	TRBJ1-2	TRBV15	CATSAPTANYGYTF	TGTGCCACCAGCGCCCCAACAGCAAACTATGGCTACACCTTC
-	TRBD1	TRBJ1-1	TRBV7-2	CASRQQKDRVSEAFF	TGTGCCAGCAGGCAACAGAAGGACAGGGTCTCGGAAGCTTTCTTT
few	-	TRBJ2-1	TRBV5-4	CASSIRGYNEQFF	TGTGCCAGCAGCATCCGGGGTTACAATGAGCAGTTCTTC
-	TRBD1	TRBJ1-4	TRBV30	CAWGQGSISEKLFF	TGTGCCTGGGGACAGGGGTCGATTAGTGAAAAACTGTTTTTT
-	TRBD2	TRBJ2-2	TRBV6-5	CASSTGTSYTGELFF	TGTGCCAGCAGTACCGGGACTAGCTACACCGGGGAGCTGTTTTTT
-	-	TRBJ2-1	TRBV29-1	CSVEEEGTPNNEQFF	TGCAGCGTTGAGGAGGAGGGGACCCCTAACAATGAGCAGTTCTTC
-	-	TRBJ1-3	TRBV4-3	CASSQVQGRGGNTIYF	TGCGCCAGCAGCCAAGTTCAGGGTAGGGGTGGAAACACCATATATTTT
-	-	TRBJ2-2	TRBV6-1	CASSHRGTGELFF	TGTGCCAGCAGCCATAGGGGCACCGGGGAGCTGTTTTTT